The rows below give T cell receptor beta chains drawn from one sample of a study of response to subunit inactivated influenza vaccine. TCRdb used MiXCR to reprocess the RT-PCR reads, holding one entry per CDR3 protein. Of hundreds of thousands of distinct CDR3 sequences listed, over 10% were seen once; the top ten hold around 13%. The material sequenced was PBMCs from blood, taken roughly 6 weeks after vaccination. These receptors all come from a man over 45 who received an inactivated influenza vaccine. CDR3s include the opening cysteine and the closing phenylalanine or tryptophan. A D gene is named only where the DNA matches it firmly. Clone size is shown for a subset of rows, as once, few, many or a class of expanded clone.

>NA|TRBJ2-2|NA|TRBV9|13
CASSVGEWGELFF
TGTGCCAGCAGCGTGGGAGAGTGGGGGGAGCTGTTTTTT
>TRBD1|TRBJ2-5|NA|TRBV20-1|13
CSARQGRWETQYF
TGCAGTGCCAGACAGGGGAGGTGGGAGACCCAGTACTTC
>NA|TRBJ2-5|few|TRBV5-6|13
CASSPQHQETQYF
TGTGCCAGCAGCCCACAGCATCAAGAGACCCAGTACTTC
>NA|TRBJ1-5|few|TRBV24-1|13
CATSDFSGQPQHF
TGTGCCACCAGTGATTTCAGTGGACAGCCCCAGCATTTT
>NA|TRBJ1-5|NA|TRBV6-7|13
CASRGYGNQPQHF
TGTGCCAGCAGGGGTTACGGCAATCAGCCCCAGCATTTT
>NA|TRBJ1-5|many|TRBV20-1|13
CSARGVGNQPQHF
TGCAGTGCTCGGGGGGTCGGCAATCAGCCCCAGCATTTT
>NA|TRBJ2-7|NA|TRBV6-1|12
CASTGNTNEQYF
TGTGCCAGCACGGGGAATACCAACGAGCAGTACTTC
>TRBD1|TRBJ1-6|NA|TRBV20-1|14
CSAGPGTDNSPLHF
TGCAGTGCTGGACCCGGGACAGATAATTCACCCCTCCACTTT
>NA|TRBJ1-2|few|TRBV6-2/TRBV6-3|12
CASTAYRNGYTF
TGTGCCAGCACCGCATACAGAAATGGCTACACCTTC
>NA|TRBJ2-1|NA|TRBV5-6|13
CASSSAGQSEQFF
TGTGCCAGCAGCTCCGCGGGTCAAAGTGAGCAGTTCTTC
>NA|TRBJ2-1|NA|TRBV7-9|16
CAIGPRLFWLDNEQFF
TGTGCCATCGGCCCTAGGCTCTTCTGGTTAGACAATGAGCAGTTCTTC
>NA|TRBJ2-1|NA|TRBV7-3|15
CASSSGDGVFNEQFF
TGTGCCAGCAGCTCCGGGGACGGAGTTTTCAATGAGCAGTTCTTC
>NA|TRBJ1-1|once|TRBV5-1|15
CASSLVAGTDTEAFF
TGCGCCAGCAGCTTGGTGGCCGGGACGGACACTGAAGCTTTCTTT
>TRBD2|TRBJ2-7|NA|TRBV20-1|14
CSADRLAGPYEQYF
TGCAGTGCCGATAGACTAGCGGGACCCTACGAGCAGTACTTC
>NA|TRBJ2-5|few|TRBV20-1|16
CSASPLWGGDQETQYF
TGCAGTGCTAGCCCCCTTTGGGGGGGCGATCAAGAGACCCAGTACTTC
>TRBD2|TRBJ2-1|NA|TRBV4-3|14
CASSQLNLAGGQFF
TGCGCCAGCAGCCAGCTTAATCTAGCGGGAGGGCAGTTCTTC
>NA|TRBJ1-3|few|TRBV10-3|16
CAIRPALSLSGNTIYF
TGTGCCATCAGGCCAGCTCTCTCCCTTTCTGGAAACACCATATATTTT
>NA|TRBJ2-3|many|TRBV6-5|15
CASSYEQLKGDTQYF
TGTGCCAGCAGTTACGAGCAGTTAAAAGGGGATACGCAGTATTTT
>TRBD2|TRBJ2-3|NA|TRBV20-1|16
CSAIFPGLAEINTQYF
TGCAGTGCTATTTTCCCGGGACTAGCGGAAATAAATACGCAGTATTTT
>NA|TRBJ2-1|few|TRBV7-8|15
CASSLAQGYYNEQFF
TGTGCCAGCAGCTTGGCCCAGGGGTATTACAATGAGCAGTTCTTC
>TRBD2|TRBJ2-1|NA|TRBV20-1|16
CCAGRNSGGVNNEQFF
TGCTGTGCTGGTCGGAATAGCGGGGGCGTTAACAATGAGCAGTTCTTC
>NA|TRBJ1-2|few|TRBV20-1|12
CSARGPSYGYTF
TGCAGTGCTAGAGGGCCAAGCTATGGCTACACCTTC
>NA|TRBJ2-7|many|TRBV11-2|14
CASSFPGWSYEQYF
TGTGCCAGCAGCTTCCCGGGGTGGTCCTACGAGCAGTACTTC
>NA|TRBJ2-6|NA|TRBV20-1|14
CSAREESGANVLTF
TGCAGTGCTAGAGAGGAGTCTGGGGCCAACGTCCTGACTTTC
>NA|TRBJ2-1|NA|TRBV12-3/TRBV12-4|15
CASSLGDNPYNEQFF
TGTGCCAGCAGTTTGGGAGACAACCCATACAATGAGCAGTTCTTC
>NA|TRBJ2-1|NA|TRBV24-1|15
CATSDLVDGGNEQFF
TGTGCCACCAGTGATTTGGTCGATGGCGGCAATGAGCAGTTCTTC
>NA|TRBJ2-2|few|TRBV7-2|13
CASSNPSTGELFF
TGTGCCAGCAGCAACCCGTCCACCGGGGAGCTGTTTTTT
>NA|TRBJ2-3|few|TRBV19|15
CASKQDTAGADTQYF
TGTGCCAGTAAACAAGACACAGCAGGGGCAGATACGCAGTATTTT